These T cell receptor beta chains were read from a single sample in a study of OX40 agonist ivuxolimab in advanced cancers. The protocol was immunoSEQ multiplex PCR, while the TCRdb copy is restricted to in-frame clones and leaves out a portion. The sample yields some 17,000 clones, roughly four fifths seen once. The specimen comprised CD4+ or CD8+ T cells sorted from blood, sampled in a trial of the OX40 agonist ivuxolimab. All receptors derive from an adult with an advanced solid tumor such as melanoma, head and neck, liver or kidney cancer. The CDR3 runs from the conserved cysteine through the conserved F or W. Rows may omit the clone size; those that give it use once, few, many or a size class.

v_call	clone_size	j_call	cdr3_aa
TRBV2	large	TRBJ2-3	CASSEGRGHTDTQYF
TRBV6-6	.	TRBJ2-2	CASSYEGSGELFF
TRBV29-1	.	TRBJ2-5	CSVLIPGLGRETQYF
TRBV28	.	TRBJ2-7	CASSSPESGVTYEQYF
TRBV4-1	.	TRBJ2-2	CASSQEFGLLRELFF
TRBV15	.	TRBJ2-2	CATSTWDGNTGELFF
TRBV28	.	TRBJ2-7	CASSLSGGGYSYEQYF
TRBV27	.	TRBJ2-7	CASSPGFPYEQYF
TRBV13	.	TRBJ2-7	CASSPEGFAYEQYF
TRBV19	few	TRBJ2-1	CASSILELGASYNEQFF
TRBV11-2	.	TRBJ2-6	CASSLGISGANVLTF
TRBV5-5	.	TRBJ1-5	CASSLEGGGEPQHF
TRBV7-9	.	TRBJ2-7	CASSLAGLASHEQYF
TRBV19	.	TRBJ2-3	CASSRGVDTQYF
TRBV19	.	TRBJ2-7	CASSSRVRWYEQYF
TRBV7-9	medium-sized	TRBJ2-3	CASSRPGLVPDTQYF
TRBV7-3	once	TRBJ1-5	CASSLGLWSTQPQHF
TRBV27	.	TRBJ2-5	CASTFAGEQETQYF
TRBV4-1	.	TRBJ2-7	CASSQTESYEQYF
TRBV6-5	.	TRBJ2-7	CASSPGQGSMYEQYF
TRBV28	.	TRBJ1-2	CASSYDRAEGYTF
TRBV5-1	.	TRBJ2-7	CASSYDYEQYF
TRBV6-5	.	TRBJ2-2	CASSYSRETGELFF
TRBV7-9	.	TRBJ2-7	CASSFSTGAQEQYF
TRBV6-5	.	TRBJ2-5	CASSFGRQETQYF
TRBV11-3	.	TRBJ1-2	CASSFSGNGHTF
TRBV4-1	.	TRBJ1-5	CASSQGGVSSNQPQHF
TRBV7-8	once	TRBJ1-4	CASSPKHPARATNEKLFF
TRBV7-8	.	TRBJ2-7	CASSLISVSKGYEQYF
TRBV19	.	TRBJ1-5	CASSLMDSYSNQPQHF
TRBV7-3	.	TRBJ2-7	CASSLTGRGRTYEQYF
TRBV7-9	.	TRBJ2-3	CASSAWADTQYF
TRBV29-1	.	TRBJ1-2	CSVVNYSDYGYTF
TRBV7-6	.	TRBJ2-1	CASSLWLEGVETSEYNEQFF
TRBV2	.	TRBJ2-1	CAILGTQTFNEQFF
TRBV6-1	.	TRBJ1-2	CASSEVLGASYGYTF
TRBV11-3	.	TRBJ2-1	CASSSGGRAAGSYNEQFF
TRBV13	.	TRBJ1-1	CASSGQGGNTEAFF
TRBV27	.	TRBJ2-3	CASSPIAGAVDTQYF
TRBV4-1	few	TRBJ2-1	CASSQGLAGDYNEQFF